The 24 T cell receptor beta chains below come from one sample, sequenced in a study of Ad26.COV2.S vaccination and SARS-CoV-2 variants (dated by TCRdb to 2020 to 2023). Sample time point, as interpreted from the label and publication: individuals recovered from natural SARS-CoV-2 infection. Libraries were prepared through the immunoSEQ multiplex PCR assay. TCRdb's version of the immuneACCESS table is confined to in-frame rearrangements and falls short of the full clone set. An unresolved V gene accounts for under half of the shortfall where checked; the remainder is of unknown origin. The sample includes approximately 97,000 clones, with about 78% observed a single time. The leading ten clones occupy approximately 15% of the sample. The specimen was peripheral blood, collected after recovery from COVID-19. Source of these receptors: a human donor who had recovered from COVID-19.

This chain links TRBV10-2 with TRBJ1-1; D uncertain. The CDR3 sequence is 14 residues long. V lost 6 bases and J 0 bases, leaving 11 bases between the germline ends. Germline V gene lookup returns CDR1 WSHSY and CDR2 SAAADI. CDR3 DNA: TGCGCCAGCAGCGGAGCGACTATGAACACTGAAGCTTTCTTT. Amino acids: CASSGATMNTEAFF.

This clone was recorded a few times. This chain connects TRBV28 to TRBJ2-2, with TRBD1 as a possible D gene (5 bases). Germline V gene lookup returns CDR1 MDHEN and CDR2 SYDVKM. The CDR3 extends over 14 amino acids. Trimming removed 8 bases from V and 4 bases from J, with 14 bases in between. As DNA, the CDR3 is TGTGCCAGCTCAGGACACGAAGGCACCGGGGAGCTGTTTTTT. The encoded protein is CASSGHEGTGELFF.

V and J are TRBV28 and TRBJ2-2; unclear D gene. Germline loops: CDR1 MDHEN, CDR2 SYDVKM. V dropped 5 bases and J dropped 13 bases, with 11 bases sitting between them. CDR3 size: 11 residues. DNA of the CDR3: TGTGCCAGCAGTGGGCAGCTGGGGCTGTTTTTT. The encoded protein is CASSGQLGLFF.

The chain links TRBV28 to TRBJ1-4; tentatively, D is TRBD1 (5 bases). Germline V lookup: CDR1 MDHEN, CDR2 SYDVKM. V lost 10 bases and J lost 7, with 13 bases in between. The CDR3 spans 12 residues. CDR3: CATAPRGEKLFF. For the CDR3, the DNA is TGTGCCACCGCGCCGAGGGGTGAAAAACTGTTTTTT.

By proportion, this clone is medium-sized. The chain is built from TRBV11-2 and TRBJ1-2; D is uncertain. This CDR3 spans 12 amino acids. V was shortened by 4 bases and J by 7 bases, with 10 bases between the two germline ends. CDR1 SGHAT and CDR2 FQNNGV come from the germline V gene. The CDR3 sequence is CASSSSSTGYTF. In nucleotides, the CDR3 is TGTGCCAGCAGCTCCTCCTCTACTGGCTACACCTTC.

This clone was counted only a few times. This chain links TRBV2 with TRBJ1-5; the match to TRBD1 covers 9 bases. J was trimmed by 4 bases and V by 5 bases; bases with no gene match: 6. This CDR3 is 15 amino acids long. The germline V gene encodes CDR1 SNHLY and CDR2 FYNNEI. CDR3 sequence (DNA): TGTGCCAGCAGTATACAGGGGGCGTGGAATCAGCCCCAGCATTTT. Its translation is CASSIQGAWNQPQHF. Combining the CDR3 with reference TRBV2 and TRBJ1-5 gives the whole variable domain EPEVTQTPSHQVTQMGQEVILRCVPISNHLYFYWYRQILGQKVEFLVSFYNNEISEKSEIFDDQFSVERPDGSNFTLKIRSTKLEDSAMYFCASSIQGAWNQPQHFGDGTRLSIL.

This chain uses TRBV27 with TRBJ1-6, with D perhaps matching TRBD1 (5 bases). From germline, CDR1 is MNHEY and CDR2 SMNVEV (reference sequence). CDR3 size: 14 residues. V lost 0 bases to trimming and J lost 9 bases, with 9 bases between them. The CDR3 DNA reads TGTGCCAGCAGTTTATCCGGGGGGAGTTCACCCCTCCACTTT. It is translated as CASSLSGGSSPLHF.

The count of this clone is one. The chain joins TRBV4-1 to TRBJ1-1; the D is unclear. Germline lookup yields CDR1 MGHRA and CDR2 YSYEKL. Trimming removed 3 bases from V and 1 base from J, with 21 bases in between. This CDR3 contains 18 residues. The CDR3 DNA reads as TGCGCCAGCAGCCACTCCCCCTTAAGCCGGGCAGAGAACACTGAAGCTTTCTTT. This codes for CASSHSPLSRAENTEAFF.

The genes are TRBV9 and TRBJ1-2; 8 nucleotides align to TRBD1. The germline gives CDR1 SGDLS, CDR2 YYNGEE. J was trimmed by 4 bases and V by 5 bases; bases with no gene match: 7. The CDR3 sequence is 14 residues long. The CDR3 DNA follows: TGTGCCAGCAGTCCAGGACAGGGAATCTATGGCTACACCTTC. Its translation is CASSPGQGIYGYTF.

This clone was counted only a few times. The rearrangement links TRBV29-1 to TRBJ2-3; 14 nucleotides line up with TRBD2. The V segment lost 4 bases and the J segment 6 bases; nucleotides outside the gene matches: 9. Germline CDR1 reads SQVTM; CDR2 reads ANQGSEA. The CDR3 contains 16 residues. Written as DNA, the CDR3 is TGCAGCGTTGTGCCCTCGACTAGCGGGGGGGTTGATACGCAGTATTTT. Translated: CSVVPSTSGGVDTQYF.

V usage is TRBV29-1 and J usage is TRBJ2-4; the D is unclear. Germline V gene sequence: CDR1 SQVTM, CDR2 ANQGSEA. With 4 bases removed from V and 0 bases from J, the gap between germline ends came to 10 bases. CDR3 length: 14 amino acids. Written as DNA, the CDR3 is TGCAGCGTTGCGGTGGATGGAGCCAAAAACATTCAGTACTTC. It is translated as CSVAVDGAKNIQYF.

V and J are TRBV7-3 and TRBJ1-6; D gene ambiguous. Trimming stripped 0 bases from V and 10 bases from J, with 16 bases between. CDR3 length: 16 residues. The germline V gene has CDR1 SGHTA and CDR2 FQGTGA. CDR3 loop: CASSLTGQLGGSPLHF. CDR3 in DNA: TGTGCCAGCAGCTTAACGGGCCAACTGGGAGGATCACCCCTCCACTTT.

The genes are TRBV19 and TRBJ2-3, with a weak D call TRBD1 (7 bases). This CDR3 comprises 15 residues. Germline V CDR1 and CDR2: LNHDA, SQIVND (reference sequence). Between the trimmed V and J ends, which lost 9 bases and 0 bases, there was a span of 16 bases. The CDR3 nucleotides read TGTGCCAGCGCAGATCCAGGGGGGAGCACAGATACGCAGTATTTT. Its translation is CASADPGGSTDTQYF.

The CDR3 coding sequence is TGCGCCAGCAGCCATGCCCAGGGGGCCGGGGAGCTGTTTTTT. Its protein product is CASSHAQGAGELFF. V and J are TRBV4-3 and TRBJ2-2; 7 bases line up with TRBD1. The CDR3 spans 14 residues. Trimming at V came to 3 bases and at J to 6 bases, leaving 4 bases not matched to a gene. Per the germline V gene, CDR1 is LGHNA and CDR2 is YSLEER.

This clone was detected a few times. V usage is TRBV10-1 and J usage is TRBJ1-1; TRBD1 matches 7 bases. The V gene end was trimmed by 4 bases and the J gene end by 5 bases; junction bases not matched to a gene: 4. Germline V gives CDR1 WNHNN, CDR2 SYGVQD (reference sequence). The CDR3 has 13 residues. CDR3: CASSGNRGTEAFF. The CDR3 DNA reads TGCGCCAGCAGTGGTAACAGGGGAACTGAAGCTTTCTTT.

The CDR3 region is CASSVNSGANVLTF. In DNA, the CDR3 is TGTGCCAGCAGCGTAAACTCTGGGGCCAACGTCCTGACTTTC. The chain uses TRBV9 and TRBJ2-6, with no clear D. This CDR3 is built from 14 residues. The germline V and J ends were trimmed by 1 base and 0 bases, with 2 bases remaining between them. The germline CDR1 and CDR2 sequences are SGDLS and YYNGEE.

The genes are TRBV19 and TRBJ1-2; D is perhaps TRBD1 (6 bases). The CDR3 loop spans 14 amino acids. Germline V gene data show CDR1 as LNHDA and CDR2 as SQIVND (reference sequence). Trimming left V 1 base short and J 5 bases short, with 11 bases between. The CDR3 region is CASSIAGDIYGYTF. CDR3 nucleotide sequence: TGTGCCAGTAGTATAGCCGGGGACATTTATGGCTACACCTTC.

In this sample, this clone turned up a few times. V is TRBV7-9 and J is TRBJ2-1; D might be TRBD1 or TRBD2, each matching 6 bases. The CDR3 runs 16 residues. Trimming cost V 3 bases and J 7 bases, with 19 bases left between them. Germline assignment: CDR1 SEHNR and CDR2 FQNEAQ (reference sequence). The CDR3 coding sequence is TGTGCCAGCAGCTTCTGGCGGGGAAGGGGGGATAATGAGCAGTTCTTC. Amino acids: CASSFWRGRGDNEQFF.

The chain links TRBV24-1 to TRBJ2-7; D is ambiguous. Germline V CDR1 and CDR2: KGHDR, SFDVKD. This CDR3 spans 13 amino acids. V lost 1 base and J lost 9, with 12 bases in between. The CDR3 coding sequence is TGTGCCACCAGTGATTTTGACAATTCGGGGCAGTACTTC. Protein sequence: CATSDFDNSGQYF.

This clone was seen just once. The chain joins TRBV25-1 to TRBJ2-1; weak D call: TRBD2 (7 bases). The V end was cut by 3 bases, the J end by 16 bases, with 13 bases between. The CDR3 spans 11 residues. Germline V lookup: CDR1 MGHDK, CDR2 SYGVNS. The DNA for the CDR3 is TGTGCCAGCAGTGATGGGGGGGCGTGTTTCTTC. Protein product: CASSDGGACFF.

The genes are TRBV30 and TRBJ2-4; the D gene is possibly TRBD1 (6 bases). The V gene lost 2 bases and the J gene lost 0 bases, with 14 bases spanning the gap. The CDR3 has 16 residues. CDR1 and CDR2 from the germline V gene are GTSNPN and SVGIG (reference sequence). CDR3 residues: CAWSRAGELAKNIQYF. The CDR3 region has the DNA TGTGCCTGGAGTAGGGCAGGGGAACTAGCCAAAAACATTCAGTACTTC.

This chain joins TRBV6-6 and TRBJ1-2, with D maybe TRBD1 (5 bases). Germline V CDR1 and CDR2: MNHNY, SVGAGI (reference sequence). The CDR3 covers 14 residues. V was clipped by 7 bases and J by 0 bases, with 12 bases between them. CDR3 DNA: TGTGCCAGCACCCCCGGGGCCCCTAACTATGGCTACACCTTC. This translates into CASTPGAPNYGYTF.

The chain employs TRBV25-1 and TRBJ2-7; 7 bases are a match to TRBD2. CDR3 length: 15 amino acids. Per germline, CDR1 MGHDK and CDR2 SYGVNS. After removal of 2 bases from V and 4 bases from J, the junction contained 8 bases not matched to a gene. CDR3 loop: CASSEGTGGPYEQYF. DNA for the CDR3: TGTGCCAGCAGTGAAGGTACGGGGGGACCATACGAGCAGTACTTC.

The chain employs TRBV18 and TRBJ2-3; TRBD1 matches at 9 bases. The germline gives CDR1 KGHSH, CDR2 LQKENI. CDR3 length equals 15 residues. The V and J ends lost 2 bases and 2 bases, in that order; junction bases with no gene match: 2. The CDR3 sequence: CASSPGDRDTDTQYF. The CDR3 DNA follows: TGTGCCAGCTCACCAGGGGACAGGGACACAGATACGCAGTATTTT.